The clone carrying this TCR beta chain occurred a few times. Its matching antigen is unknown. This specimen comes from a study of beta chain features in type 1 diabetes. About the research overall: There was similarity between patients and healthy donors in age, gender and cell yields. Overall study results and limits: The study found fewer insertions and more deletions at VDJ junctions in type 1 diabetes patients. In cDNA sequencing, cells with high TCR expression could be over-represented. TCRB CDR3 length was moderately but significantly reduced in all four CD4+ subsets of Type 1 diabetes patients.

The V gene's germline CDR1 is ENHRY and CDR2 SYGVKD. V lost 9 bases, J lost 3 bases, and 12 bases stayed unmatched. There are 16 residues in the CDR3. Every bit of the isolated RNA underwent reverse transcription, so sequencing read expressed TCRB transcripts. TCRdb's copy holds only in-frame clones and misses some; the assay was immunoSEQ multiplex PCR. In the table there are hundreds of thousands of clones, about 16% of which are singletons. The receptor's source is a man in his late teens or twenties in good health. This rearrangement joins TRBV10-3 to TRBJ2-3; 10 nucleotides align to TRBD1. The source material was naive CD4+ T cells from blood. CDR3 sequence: CAILDRDRGKTDTQYF. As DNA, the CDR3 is TGTGCCATACTAGACCGGGACAGGGGTAAAACAGATACGCAGTATTTT.